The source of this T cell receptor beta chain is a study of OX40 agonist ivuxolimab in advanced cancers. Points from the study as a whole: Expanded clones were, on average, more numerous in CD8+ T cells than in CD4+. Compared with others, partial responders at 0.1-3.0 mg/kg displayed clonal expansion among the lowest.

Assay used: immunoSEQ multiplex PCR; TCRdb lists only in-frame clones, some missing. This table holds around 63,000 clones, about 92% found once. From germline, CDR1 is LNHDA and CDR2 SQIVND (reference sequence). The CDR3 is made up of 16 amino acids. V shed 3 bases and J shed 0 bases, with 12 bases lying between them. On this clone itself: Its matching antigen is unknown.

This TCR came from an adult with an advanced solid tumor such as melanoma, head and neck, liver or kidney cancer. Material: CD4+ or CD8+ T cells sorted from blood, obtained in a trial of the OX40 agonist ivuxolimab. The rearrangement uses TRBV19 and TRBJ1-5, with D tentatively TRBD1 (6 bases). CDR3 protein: CASSIGDIFSNQPQHF. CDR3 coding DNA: TGTGCCAGTAGTATTGGGGACATCTTTAGCAATCAGCCCCAGCATTTT. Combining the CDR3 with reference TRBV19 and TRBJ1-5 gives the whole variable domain DGGITQSPKYLFRKEGQNVTLSCEQNLNHDAMYWYRQDPGQGLRLIYYSQIVNDFQKGDIAEGYSVSREKKESFPLTVTSAQKNPTAFYLCASSIGDIFSNQPQHFGDGTRLSIL.